This TCR beta chain was sequenced for a study of regulatory T cells in long-lasting Graves disease. The CDR3 length is 21 residues. In germline, CDR1 is SQVTM, CDR2 ANQGSEA. V was pared by 3 bases and J by 3 bases, with 24 bases of the junction left unmatched. Study conclusions and caveats: Persistent disease preferred TRBV28, TRBJ1-2 and TRBJ2-5. Public clonotype sharing was higher in persistent than newly diagnosed patients.

Time point: newly diagnosed GD, antithyroid drugs for less than 3 months. After RNA was extracted from PBMCs, the TCR library was made from it. Graves' disease diagnosis relied on American Thyroid Association guidelines. From each patient, roughly 9 milliliters of peripheral blood was drawn and collected into an EDTA anticoagulant tube. This clonotype was seen many times. The antigen remains undetermined. Researchers made TCR beta libraries by using iRepertoire HTBI primers and running Arm-PCR on CDR3 regions. TCRdb recomputed calls from the multiplex PCR reads with MiXCR, one row per CDR3 protein. This sample yields approximately 400,000 distinct CDR3 sequences, of which around a sixth are seen a single time; about 20% belongs to the top ten.

This material consisted of peripheral blood mononuclear cells (PBMCs), taken at new diagnosis, from a patient treated with antithyroid drugs. This clonotype originated in a female donor with Graves disease. J is TRBJ2-7 and V is TRBV29-1; 12 bases align to TRBD2. Here the CDR3 DNA reads TGCAGCGTTGAGGGGGCGACTAGCGGGAGTCCCTCCTTTATGGGACGCTACGAGCAGTACTTC. It encodes CSVEGATSGSPSFMGRYEQYF.